These 6 T cell receptor beta chains share one sample of origin, sequenced in a study of blood T cell repertoires in COVID-19. Method: immunoSEQ multiplex PCR; TCRdb's copy keeps in-frame clones and lacks some. The sample contains a few hundred thousand clones, roughly 86% of which appear only once. Sequencing used peripheral blood. The receptors were gathered from a man aged 60-69 years with acute or convalescent COVID-19.

The V and J genes are TRBV6-6 and TRBJ2-7; no clear D gene. Per the germline V gene, CDR1 is MNHNY and CDR2 is SVGAGI (reference sequence). The V gene lost 5 bases and the J gene lost 5 bases, with 10 bases spanning the gap. This CDR3 contains 12 residues. The CDR3, as DNA: TGTGCCAGCAGTCCTCGTCTTGACGAGCAGTACTTC. Translating gives CASSPRLDEQYF.

This chain's CDR3 is CASSLGAGGYAGELFF. In DNA form, the CDR3 reads TGTGCCAGCAGCTTAGGGGCAGGGGGCTACGCCGGGGAGCTGTTTTTT. This sequence joins TRBV7-9 and TRBJ2-2, with TRBD1 matching 8 bases. Germline V CDR1 and CDR2: SEHNR, FQNEAQ (reference sequence). The CDR3 sequence is 16 residues long. J lost 6 bases, V lost 1 base, and 7 bases had no gene match.

V usage is TRBV29-1 and J usage is TRBJ2-5, with 7 bases fitting TRBD1. There are 12 residues in the CDR3. The germline V gene encodes CDR1 SQVTM and CDR2 ANQGSEA. V trimming: 8 bases; J trimming: 1 base; junction bases outside the gene matches: 4. DNA for the CDR3: TGCAGCACCGGACAGGTCCAAGAGACCCAGTACTTC. Translating gives CSTGQVQETQYF.

The chain is built from TRBV27 and TRBJ2-1; no clear D gene. CDR3 length equals 14 residues. CDR1 and CDR2 (germline): MNHEY, SMNVEV (reference sequence). Trimming took 5 bases from V and 1 from J, leaving 9 bases between them. The CDR3 DNA is TGTGCCAGCAGTCTGGCACATTCCTACAATGAGCAGTTCTTC. Translation gives CASSLAHSYNEQFF.

The CDR3 DNA reads TGTGCCAGCAAACCGGGACAGGGTATGAACACTGAAGCTTTCTTT. Protein product: CASKPGQGMNTEAFF. This chain uses TRBV7-8 with TRBJ1-1; 9 nucleotides match TRBD1. Looked up from germline, CDR1 is SGHVS and CDR2 is FQNEAQ. The CDR3 length is 15 residues. V trimming: 7 bases; J trimming: 0 bases; junction bases outside the gene matches: 6.

The chain combines TRBV11-3 with TRBJ2-1; D is perhaps TRBD2 (6 bases). The germline gives CDR1 SGHNT, CDR2 YENEEA. Trimming took off 6 bases at V and 10 bases at J, with 22 bases between the two ends. This CDR3 contains 15 residues. The CDR3 is CASSLAGTNPWEQFF. The CDR3 DNA sequence: TGTGCCAGCAGTCTCGCGGGGACCAACCCCTGGGAGCAGTTCTTC.